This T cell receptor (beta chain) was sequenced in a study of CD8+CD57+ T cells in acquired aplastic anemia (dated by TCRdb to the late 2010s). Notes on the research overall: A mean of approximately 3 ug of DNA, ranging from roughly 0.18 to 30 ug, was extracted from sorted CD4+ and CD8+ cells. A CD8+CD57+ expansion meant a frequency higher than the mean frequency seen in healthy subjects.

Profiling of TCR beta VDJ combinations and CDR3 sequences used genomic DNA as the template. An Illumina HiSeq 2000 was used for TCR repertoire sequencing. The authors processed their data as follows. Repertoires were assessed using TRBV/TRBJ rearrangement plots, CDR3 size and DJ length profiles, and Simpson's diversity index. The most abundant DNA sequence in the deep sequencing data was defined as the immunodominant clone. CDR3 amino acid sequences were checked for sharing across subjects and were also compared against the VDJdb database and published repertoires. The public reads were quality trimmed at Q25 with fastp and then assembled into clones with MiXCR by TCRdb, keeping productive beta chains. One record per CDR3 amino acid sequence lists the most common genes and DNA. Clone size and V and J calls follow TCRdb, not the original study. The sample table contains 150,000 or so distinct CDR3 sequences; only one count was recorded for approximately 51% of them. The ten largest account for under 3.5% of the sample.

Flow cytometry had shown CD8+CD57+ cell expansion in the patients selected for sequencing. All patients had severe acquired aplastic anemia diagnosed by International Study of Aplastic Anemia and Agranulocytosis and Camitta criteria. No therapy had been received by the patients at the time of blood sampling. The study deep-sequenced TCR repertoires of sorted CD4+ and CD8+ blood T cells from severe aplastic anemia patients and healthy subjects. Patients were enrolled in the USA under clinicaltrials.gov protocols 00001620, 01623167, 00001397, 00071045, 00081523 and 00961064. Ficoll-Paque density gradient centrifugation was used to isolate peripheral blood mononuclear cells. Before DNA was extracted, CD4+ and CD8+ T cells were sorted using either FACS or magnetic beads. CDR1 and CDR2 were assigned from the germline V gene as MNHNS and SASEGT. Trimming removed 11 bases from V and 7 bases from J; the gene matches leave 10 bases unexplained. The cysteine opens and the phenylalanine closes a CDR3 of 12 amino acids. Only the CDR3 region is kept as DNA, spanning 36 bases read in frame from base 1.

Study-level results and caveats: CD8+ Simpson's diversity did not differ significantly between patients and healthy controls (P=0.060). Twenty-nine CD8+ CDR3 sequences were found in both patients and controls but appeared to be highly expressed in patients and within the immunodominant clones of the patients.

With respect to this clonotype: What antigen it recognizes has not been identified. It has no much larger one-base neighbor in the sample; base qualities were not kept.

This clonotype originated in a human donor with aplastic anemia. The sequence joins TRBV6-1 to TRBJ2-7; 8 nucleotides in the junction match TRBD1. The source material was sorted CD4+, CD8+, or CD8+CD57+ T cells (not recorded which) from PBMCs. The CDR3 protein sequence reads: CAGGQGIMEQYF. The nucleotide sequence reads TGTGCCGGCGGACAGGGAATAATGGAGCAGTACTTC.